This record looks at one TCR beta chain sequence and its context. Trimming removed 1 base at V and 3 bases at J, with 10 bases between. CDR1 and CDR2 from the germline V gene are SNHLY and FYNNEI. There are 15 residues in the CDR3. The sample belongs to a study of cytomegalovirus exposure and HLA in healthy donors. With 60 Vbeta and 13 Jbeta primers, the PCR was carried out. Clones were sequenced by immunoSEQ multiplex PCR, and TCRdb holds only the in-frame ones, with some missing. The sample lists tens of thousands of clones, around 80% occurring once. V is TRBV2 and J is TRBJ2-1, with D maybe TRBD1 (6 bases). The clonotype comes from a man aged 40-49 years in good health and CMV-seronegative. The sample was PBMCs. CDR3: CASSEDRAYYNEQFF. The DNA for the CDR3 is TGTGCCAGCAGTGAAGACAGGGCGTACTACAATGAGCAGTTCTTC.